The rows below give T cell receptor beta chains drawn from one sample of a study of cytomegalovirus exposure and HLA in healthy donors. This table comes from immunoSEQ multiplex PCR, and its TCRdb copy is limited to in-frame clones, with some not included. This table has 70,000 to 95,000 clones, roughly 80% appearing once. The sample was PBMCs. Source of these receptors: a male donor in good health and CMV-seronegative. Each CDR3 is given with its conserved first and last residue. Each record gives: V gene, J gene, CDR3 protein.

v_call: TRBV2; j_call: TRBJ2-3; cdr3_aa: CASRTGATDTQYF
v_call: TRBV4-1; j_call: TRBJ2-1; cdr3_aa: CASSQDRVLAGEQFF
v_call: TRBV5-1; j_call: TRBJ2-1; cdr3_aa: CASSRAYNEQFF
v_call: TRBV2; j_call: TRBJ1-1; cdr3_aa: CASSELWAGATMNTEAFF
v_call: TRBV13; j_call: TRBJ2-3; cdr3_aa: CASSLGLAGNTDTQYF
v_call: TRBV6-1; j_call: TRBJ1-3; cdr3_aa: CASSLLRVGNTIYF
v_call: TRBV10-2; j_call: TRBJ2-7; cdr3_aa: CASSGGRALEQYF
v_call: TRBV5-6; j_call: TRBJ2-7; cdr3_aa: CASAGYSGKYGYEQYF
v_call: TRBV7-9; j_call: TRBJ2-1; cdr3_aa: CASSRQGVSYNEQFF
v_call: TRBV7-9; j_call: TRBJ2-1; cdr3_aa: CASSPSGRAVTYNEQFF
v_call: TRBV4-1; j_call: TRBJ1-2; cdr3_aa: CASSQIDRGGHGYTF
v_call: TRBV5-6; j_call: TRBJ1-1; cdr3_aa: CASSLAQAGGMGAFF
v_call: TRBV30; j_call: TRBJ1-2; cdr3_aa: CAWRRGARGQDYGYPF
v_call: TRBV7-9; j_call: TRBJ2-7; cdr3_aa: CSSSFDNRGKFYEQYF
v_call: TRBV7-7; j_call: TRBJ2-5; cdr3_aa: CASSLDRGPTSGLYF
v_call: TRBV28; j_call: TRBJ1-2; cdr3_aa: CASLRTDRGYTF
v_call: TRBV7-2; j_call: TRBJ1-6; cdr3_aa: CASSSIPEDSPLHF